This TCR beta chain originates from a study of blood T cell repertoires in COVID-19. Study background: Spain, Italy and the United States supplied samples that represented acute and convalescent COVID-19.

Germline lookup yields CDR1 LNHDA and CDR2 SQIVND (reference sequence). V lost 3 bases to trimming and J lost 4 bases, with 14 bases between them. The CDR3 has 15 residues. Generated by immunoSEQ multiplex PCR, the TCRdb table keeps only in-frame clones and is missing some. Among around 230,000 clones listed, more than 70% were seen once. The genes are TRBV19 and TRBJ2-3, with D tentatively TRBD1 (8 bases). Sequenced material: PBMCs or T cells enriched from blood (not recorded which). The source of this sequence is a woman between 35 and 50 years old with acute COVID-19. In DNA form, the CDR3 reads TGTGCCAGTAGTATTTGGACAGGGAGGGCAGATACGCAGTATTTT. It codes for CASSIWTGRADTQYF.